The 15 T cell receptor beta chains below come from one sample, sequenced in a study of cytomegalovirus exposure and HLA in healthy donors. Clones were sequenced by immunoSEQ multiplex PCR, and TCRdb holds only the in-frame ones, with some missing. The top ten clones hold 1.2% to 1.5% of a sample with roughly 130,000 clones, more than 70% of them seen once. Sequenced: PBMCs. These receptors all come from a man younger than 40 in good health and CMV-seronegative.

In DNA form, the CDR3 reads TGTGCCAGCAGCGTGTACAGGGGCACTGAAGCTTTCTTT. As protein: CASSVYRGTEAFF. The rearrangement uses TRBV7-2 and TRBJ1-1; 7 bases align to TRBD1. CDR1 is SGHTA and CDR2 is FQGNSA in the germline V gene. The CDR3 runs to 13 residues. V lost 5 bases and J lost 4; bases outside the gene matches: 4.

The J gene is TRBJ2-7, the V gene TRBV13; D possibly corresponds to TRBD2 (5 bases). This CDR3 has 16 residues. Germline assignment: CDR1 PRHDT and CDR2 FYEKMQ (reference sequence). The ends were cut back, 6 bases at V and 0 bases at J, with 18 bases in the middle. This CDR3 reads CASSSRAGPVSYEQYF. CDR3 in DNA: TGTGCCAGCAGTTCAAGGGCGGGCCCGGTCTCCTACGAGCAGTACTTC.

The rearrangement joins TRBV25-1 to TRBJ2-7; 9 bases line up with TRBD2. The length of the CDR3 is 15 residues. The V and J ends lost 6 bases and 4 bases, in that order; junction bases with no gene match: 10. The germline CDR1 and CDR2 sequences are MGHDK and SYGVNS. This CDR3 is CASREVAGVGYEQYF. CDR3 sequence (DNA): TGTGCCAGCAGGGAGGTAGCGGGAGTCGGTTACGAGCAGTACTTC.

The rearrangement uses TRBV7-9 and TRBJ1-5; D not resolved. CDR3 length: 12 amino acids. V lost 5 bases and J lost 6, with 8 bases in between. The germline CDR1 and CDR2 sequences are SEHNR and FQNEAQ (reference sequence). CDR3 nucleotides: TGTGCCAGCAGCCACACAACTCAGCCCCAGCATTTT. Translated, it gives CASSHTTQPQHF.

The V gene is TRBV11-2, the J gene TRBJ1-1, with D maybe TRBD1 (6 bases). The CDR3 extends over 12 amino acids. Germline lookup yields CDR1 SGHAT and CDR2 FQNNGV. V lost 5 bases and J 5 bases, leaving 9 bases between the germline ends. The CDR3 DNA is TGTGCCAGCAGCCATCAGGGGACTGAAGCTTTCTTT. Its protein product is CASSHQGTEAFF.

The V gene is TRBV20-1, the J gene TRBJ2-1; D is ambiguous. The V gene's germline CDR1 is DFQATT and CDR2 SNEGSKA (reference sequence). V lost 2 bases and J lost 6, with 5 bases in between. This CDR3 is built from 11 residues. The CDR3 region is CSARPFNEQFF. The CDR3 region has the DNA TGCAGTGCTAGACCTTTCAATGAGCAGTTCTTC.

The J gene is TRBJ1-1, the V gene TRBV25-1; no reliable D call. The CDR3 is 16 amino acids. With 4 bases removed from V and 4 bases from J, the gap between germline ends came to 19 bases. CDR1 MGHDK and CDR2 SYGVNS come from the germline V gene. The CDR3 coding sequence is TGTGCCAGCAGTGCCCAAATCGGGGTTAGTGGCACTGAAGCTTTCTTT. This translates into CASSAQIGVSGTEAFF.

V is TRBV19 and J is TRBJ2-7, with 8 bases lining up with TRBD1. The trim removed 4 bases at V and 4 bases at J, leaving 9 bases unmatched. Looked up from germline, CDR1 is LNHDA and CDR2 is SQIVND (reference sequence). The CDR3 spans 15 residues. Here the CDR3 reads CASSTTGTGGYEQYF. The CDR3 DNA reads TGTGCCAGTAGTACGACCGGGACAGGAGGTTACGAGCAGTACTTC. The complete variable domain, with remaining parts taken from reference TRBV19 and TRBJ2-7, reads DGGITQSPKYLFRKEGQNVTLSCEQNLNHDAMYWYRQDPGQGLRLIYYSQIVNDFQKGDIAEGYSVSREKKESFPLTVTSAQKNPTAFYLCASSTTGTGGYEQYFGPGTRLTVT.

The chain links TRBV7-3 to TRBJ2-5, with a tentative D call TRBD2 (5 bases). Trimming removed 4 bases from V and 1 base from J, with 10 bases in between. The length of the CDR3 is 14 residues. CDR1 is SGHTA and CDR2 is FQGTGA in the germline V gene. The CDR3: CASSSGLLQETQYF. In DNA, the CDR3 is TGTGCCAGCAGCTCTGGACTGCTCCAAGAGACCCAGTACTTC. The full variable domain, completed using reference TRBV7-3 and TRBJ2-5, is GAGVSQTPSNKVTEKGKYVELRCDPISGHTALYWYRQSLGQGPEFLIYFQGTGAADDSGLPNDRFFAVRPEGSVSTLKIQRTERGDSAVYLCASSSGLLQETQYFGPGTRLLVL.

V usage is TRBV15 and J usage is TRBJ2-5; a weak D match, TRBD2 (5 bases). V shed 8 bases and J shed 4 bases, with 17 bases lying between them. Germline V gene data show CDR1 as LNHNV and CDR2 as YYDKDF (reference sequence). The CDR3 totals 14 residues. The CDR3 is CATQSFAGRETQYF. As DNA, the CDR3 is TGTGCCACCCAGTCTTTCGCGGGCCGAGAGACCCAGTACTTC.

The V call is TRBV30, the J call TRBJ2-7, with 8 bases matching TRBD2. The J segment lost 2 bases and the V segment lost 5 bases, leaving 8 bases of the junction unmatched. The CDR3 runs to 14 residues. Germline values: CDR1 GTSNPN, CDR2 SVGIG (reference sequence). The CDR3 is CAWGLQAGAYEQYF. CDR3 DNA sequence: TGTGCCTGGGGGTTGCAAGCGGGAGCCTACGAGCAGTACTTC. Variable domain in full (rest from reference TRBV30 and TRBJ2-7): SQTIHQWPATLVQPVGSPLSLECTVEGTSNPNLYWYRQAAGRGLQLLFYSVGIGQISSEVPQNLSASRPQDRQFILSSKKLLLSDSGFYLCAWGLQAGAYEQYFGPGTRLTVT.

This clone appeared once. The chain couples TRBV29-1 to TRBJ2-1, with D uncertain. V lost 7 bases and J lost 9, with 10 bases in between. From germline, CDR1 is SQVTM and CDR2 ANQGSEA. The CDR3 is made up of 10 amino acids. The CDR3 DNA sequence: TGCAGCGCCCTCAACAGTGAGCAGTTCTTC. Amino acid sequence: CSALNSEQFF.

The chain is built from TRBV12-5 and TRBJ2-7; 8 nucleotides agree with TRBD1. Trimming removed 5 bases from V and 2 bases from J; junction bases left unmatched: 5. Looked up from germline, CDR1 is LGHNT and CDR2 is FRNRAP. CDR3 length equals 14 residues. CDR3 in amino acids: CASGRQGIPYEQYF. CDR3 in DNA: TGTGCTAGTGGTCGACAGGGGATCCCCTACGAGCAGTACTTC.

V gene TRBV10-2 combines with J gene TRBJ2-7, with TRBD1 matching 7 bases. From germline, CDR1 is WSHSY and CDR2 SAAADI. V shed 4 bases, J shed 0 bases, and the junction held 12 bases outside the gene matches. The CDR3 covers 17 residues. The CDR3: CASSGVTRRDSSYEQYF. In DNA form, the CDR3 reads TGCGCCAGCAGTGGAGTCACTCGACGGGACAGCTCCTACGAGCAGTACTTC.

This chain connects TRBV5-1 to TRBJ2-5; 11 nucleotides align to TRBD1. Germline trimming cut 3 bases from V and 1 base from J; bases unmatched to any gene: 2. Germline CDR1 and CDR2: SGHRS and YFSETQ. The CDR3 has 15 amino acids. The chain's CDR3 is CASSSGTGGQETQYF. The CDR3 coding sequence is TGCGCCAGCAGCTCCGGGACAGGGGGCCAAGAGACCCAGTACTTC. Full variable domain (outside the CDR3, taken from reference TRBV5-1 and TRBJ2-5): KAGVTQTPRYLIKTRGQQVTLSCSPISGHRSVSWYQQTPGQGLQFLFEYFSETQRNKGNFPGRFSGRQFSNSRSEMNVSTLELGDSALYLCASSSGTGGQETQYFGPGTRLLVL.